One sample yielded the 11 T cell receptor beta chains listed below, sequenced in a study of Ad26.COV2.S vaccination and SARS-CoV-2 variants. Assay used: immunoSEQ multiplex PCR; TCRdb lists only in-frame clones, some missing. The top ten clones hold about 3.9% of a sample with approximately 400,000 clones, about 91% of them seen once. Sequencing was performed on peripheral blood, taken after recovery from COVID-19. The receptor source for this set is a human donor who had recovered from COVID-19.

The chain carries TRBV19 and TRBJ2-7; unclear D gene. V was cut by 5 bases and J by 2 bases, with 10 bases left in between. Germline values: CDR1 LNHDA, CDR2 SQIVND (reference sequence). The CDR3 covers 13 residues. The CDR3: CASSQVGTYEQYF. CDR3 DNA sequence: TGTGCCAGTAGTCAAGTAGGGACCTACGAGCAGTACTTC.

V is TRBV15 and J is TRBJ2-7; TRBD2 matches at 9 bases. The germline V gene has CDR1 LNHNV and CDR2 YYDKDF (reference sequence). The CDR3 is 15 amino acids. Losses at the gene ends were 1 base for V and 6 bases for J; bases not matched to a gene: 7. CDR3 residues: CATSRVGRGGREQYF. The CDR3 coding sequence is TGTGCCACCAGCAGAGTTGGGCGGGGGGGCCGCGAGCAGTACTTC.

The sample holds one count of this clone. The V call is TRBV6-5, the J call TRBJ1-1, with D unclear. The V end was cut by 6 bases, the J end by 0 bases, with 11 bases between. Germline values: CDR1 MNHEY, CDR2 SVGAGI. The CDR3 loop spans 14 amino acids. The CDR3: CASSLRHMNTEAFF. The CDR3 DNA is TGTGCCAGCAGCCTCCGGCATATGAACACTGAAGCTTTCTTT.

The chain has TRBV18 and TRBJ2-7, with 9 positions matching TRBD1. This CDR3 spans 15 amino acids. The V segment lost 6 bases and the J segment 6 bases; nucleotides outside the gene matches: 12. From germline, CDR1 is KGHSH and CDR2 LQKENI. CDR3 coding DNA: TGTGCCAGCTCTGTCCTAGGGACAGGGACGAGCGAGCAGTACTTC. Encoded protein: CASSVLGTGTSEQYF. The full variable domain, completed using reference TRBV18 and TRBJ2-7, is NAGVMQNPRHLVRRRGQEARLRCSPMKGHSHVYWYRQLPEEGLKFMVYLQKENIIDESGMPKERFSAEFPKEGPSILRIQQVVRGDSAAYFCASSVLGTGTSEQYFGPGTRLTVT.

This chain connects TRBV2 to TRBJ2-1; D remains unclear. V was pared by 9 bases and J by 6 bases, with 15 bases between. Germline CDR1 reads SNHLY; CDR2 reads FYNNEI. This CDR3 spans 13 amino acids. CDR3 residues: CASTPRVSNEQFF. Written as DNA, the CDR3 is TGTGCCAGTACCCCTAGGGTGTCCAATGAGCAGTTCTTC.

The CDR3, as DNA: TGCGCCAGCAGCGTCGGACAGAAGAACACTGAAGCTTTCTTT. Residues: CASSVGQKNTEAFF. This rearrangement joins TRBV5-1 to TRBJ1-1, with D perhaps TRBD1 (6 bases). The germline V and J ends were trimmed by 4 bases and 1 base, with 11 bases remaining between them. Germline V gives CDR1 SGHRS, CDR2 YFSETQ. The CDR3 is 14 amino acids.

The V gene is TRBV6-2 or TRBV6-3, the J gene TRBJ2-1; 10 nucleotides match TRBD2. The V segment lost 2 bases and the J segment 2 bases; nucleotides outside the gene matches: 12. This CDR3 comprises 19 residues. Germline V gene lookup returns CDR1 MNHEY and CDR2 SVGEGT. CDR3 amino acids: CASSYLSGGALRAYNEQFF. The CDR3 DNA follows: TGTGCCAGCAGTTACCTCAGCGGGGGGGCGCTTAGGGCCTACAATGAGCAGTTCTTC.

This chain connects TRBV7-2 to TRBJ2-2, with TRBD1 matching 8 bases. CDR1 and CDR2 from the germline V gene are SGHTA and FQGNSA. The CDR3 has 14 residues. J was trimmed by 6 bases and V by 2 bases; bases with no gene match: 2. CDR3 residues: CASSLKQGAGELFF. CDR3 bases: TGTGCCAGCAGCTTAAAACAGGGGGCCGGGGAGCTGTTTTTT.

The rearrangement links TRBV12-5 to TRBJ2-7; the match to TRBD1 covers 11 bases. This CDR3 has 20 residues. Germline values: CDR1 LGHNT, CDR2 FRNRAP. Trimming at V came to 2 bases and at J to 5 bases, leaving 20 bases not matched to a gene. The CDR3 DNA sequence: TGTGCTAGTGGTTTGCCCTCCGTTGCGGCCGCCGGACAGGGGGCCCACGAGCAGTACTTC. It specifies CASGLPSVAAAGQGAHEQYF. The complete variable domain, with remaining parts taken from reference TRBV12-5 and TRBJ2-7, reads DARVTQTPRHKVTEMGQEVTMRCQPILGHNTVFWYRQTMMQGLELLAYFRNRAPLDDSGMPKDRFSAEMPDATLATLKIQPSEPRDSAVYFCASGLPSVAAAGQGAHEQYFGPGTRLTVT.

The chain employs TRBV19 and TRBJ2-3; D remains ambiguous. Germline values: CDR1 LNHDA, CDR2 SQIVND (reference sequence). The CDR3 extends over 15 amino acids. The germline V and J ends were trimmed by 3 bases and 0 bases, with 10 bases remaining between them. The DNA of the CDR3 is TGTGCCAGTAGTATTGGCGACATTAGCACAGATACGCAGTATTTT. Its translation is CASSIGDISTDTQYF.

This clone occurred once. The CDR3: CASSLSAGMNTEAFF. DNA of the CDR3: TGCGCCAGCAGCCTTTCGGCAGGGATGAACACTGAAGCTTTCTTT. The chain carries TRBV10-2 and TRBJ1-1; D is perhaps TRBD1 (5 bases). V lost 6 bases and J lost 0, with 14 bases in between. CDR1 and CDR2 (germline): WSHSY, SAAADI. The CDR3 is 15 residues long.